These T cell receptor beta chains were read from a single sample in a study of neurological immune-mediated disorders. TCRdb fed the 5' RACE reads into MiXCR, producing one record per CDR3 protein. The data contain approximately 52,000 distinct CDR3 sequences, about 3.7% of them singletons. Sequencing was done on a sample of PBMCs. These receptors all stem from a middle-aged man with multiple sclerosis. Each CDR3 is given with its conserved first and last residue. The D gene is left open where the match is weak.

v_call	d_call	cdr3_aa
TRBV4-1	-	CASSQDGGRRAQHEQYF
TRBV9	-	CASSADPGREGTF
TRBV5-1	TRBD1	CASSPRQGPFGYTF
TRBV3-1	-	CASSFGTHSNQPQNF
TRBV5-1	-	CASSLEGSPNQPQHF
TRBV20-1	-	CSARGYYEQYF
TRBV12-3/TRBV12-4	-	CASSPGTIYGYTF
TRBV2	TRBD1	CASRDTGVYGYTF
TRBV28	-	CASSLSTAGYEQYF
TRBV29-1	-	CSVVWTASYEQYF
TRBV5-6	-	CASSLSEKLFF
TRBV20-1	-	CSARPRGVYNEQFF
TRBV5-1	-	CASSIRWDNEQFF
TRBV2	-	CASSVAGPNTGELFF
TRBV24-1	TRBD1	CATSRTGYEQYF
TRBV28	-	CASSLRANTGELFF
TRBV29-1	-	CSVELGFRTDTQYF
TRBV20-1	TRBD2	CSARGVAGASGDTQYF
TRBV5-1	-	CASSLFGTVGLGTEAFF
TRBV27	-	CASSLFGGGTDTQYF
TRBV5-6	-	CASSLGHAYEQYF
TRBV18	-	CASSPASSYNSPLHF
TRBV10-3	TRBD2	CAIRGASGGTPGDTQYF
TRBV5-1	-	CASSVGFGETQYF
TRBV20-1	-	CSAAQPGQNNSPLHF
TRBV5-1	-	CASIAGAHTSTDTQYF
TRBV6-5	-	CASSPRGVGTDTQYF
TRBV7-9	TRBD1	CASSRQGSPLHF
TRBV7-9	TRBD2	CASSFWRGAGETQYF
TRBV9	-	CASSVVDAFF
TRBV18	-	CASSPTYGGGDTEAFF
TRBV12-3/TRBV12-4	-	CASSLSTGRNTGELFF
TRBV29-1	-	CSVDEGENIQYF
TRBV27	-	CASSFSGRGNQPQNF
TRBV10-3	-	CAISDGGGLSSYNEQFF
TRBV29-1	TRBD1	CSVSGQGNYGYTF
TRBV2	-	CASSELQGGNQPQHF
TRBV10-3	-	CAISLKEAGANVLTF
TRBV10-2	-	CASSDSGVTQYF
TRBV20-1	-	CSARRGASTDTQYF
TRBV6-5	-	CASSYGSGNTIYF